The 4 T cell receptor beta chains below all came from one sample that was sequenced in a study of CD8+CD57+ T cells in acquired aplastic anemia. Genomic DNA acted as the template from which TCR beta VDJ combination and CDR3 sequence profiling were carried out. MiXCR was run by TCRdb on the reads, yielding one entry per CDR3 protein. The sample lists 200,000 to 250,000 distinct CDR3 sequences; roughly 35% were seen once. Sequencing was carried out using sorted CD4+, CD8+, or CD8+CD57+ T cells (not recorded which) from PBMCs. The origin of the receptors is a human donor in good health, serving as a control.

This clonotype was seen a handful of times. This chain connects TRBV9 to TRBJ2-5, with 7 bases that match TRBD1. This CDR3 has 17 amino acids. After removal of 5 bases from V and 4 bases from J, the junction contained 17 bases not matched to a gene. The germline V gene has CDR1 SGDLS and CDR2 YYNGEE. The CDR3 coding sequence is TGTGCCAGCAGTGAAAGAATTCCGGGACAGTCCCCAGAGACCCAGTACTTC. Translated: CASSERIPGQSPETQYF.

This clonotype was detected ten times or more. The chain uses TRBV12-3 or TRBV12-4 and TRBJ2-7; perhaps TRBD2 as D (7 bases). The length of the CDR3 is 15 residues. Deletions cut 2 bases from V and 7 bases from J, with 18 bases between. CDR3 protein: CASSLSGGVQKEQYF. CDR3 sequence (DNA): TGTGCCAGCAGTTTATCGGGGGGCGTGCAGAAAGAGCAGTACTTC.

This clonotype occurred many times. Here the CDR3 reads CSAIRTGPDTQYF. As DNA, the CDR3 is TGCAGTGCTATAAGGACCGGCCCAGATACGCAGTATTTT. The rearrangement links TRBV20-1 to TRBJ2-3; no definite D call. Germline lookup yields CDR1 DFQATT and CDR2 SNEGSKA (reference sequence). This CDR3 has 13 residues. The V end lost 4 bases, the J end lost 4 bases, and 12 bases lay between the germline ends.

This chain uses TRBV5-1 with TRBJ2-3, with D maybe TRBD2 (5 bases). Per the germline V gene, CDR1 is SGHRS and CDR2 is YFSETQ. Trimming removed 3 bases from V and 0 bases from J, with 8 bases in between. The CDR3 consists of 14 residues. DNA for the CDR3: TGCGCCAGCAGCTGGCGCGGGAGCACAGATACGCAGTATTTT. Amino acids: CASSWRGSTDTQYF.